The 26 T cell receptor beta chains in this list originate from one sample, sequenced in a study of cytomegalovirus exposure and HLA in healthy donors. PCR employed 60 Vbeta and 13 Jbeta primers. Assay used: immunoSEQ multiplex PCR; TCRdb lists only in-frame clones, some missing. This table holds 150,000 to 200,000 clones, under 85% found once. The sequenced sample consisted of PBMCs. Receptor source: a man between 18 and 29 years old in good health and CMV-seronegative.

The V call is TRBV7-9, the J call TRBJ2-3; D gene unclear. Trimming shortened V by 4 bases and J by 2 bases, and 4 bases separated the two germline ends. The CDR3 consists of 12 residues. Germline values: CDR1 SEHNR, CDR2 FQNEAQ (reference sequence). CDR3 DNA: TGTGCCAGCAGCTCAAACACAGATACGCAGTATTTT. Its protein is CASSSNTDTQYF.

The V and J genes are TRBV28 and TRBJ2-7; 11 bases align to TRBD1. After removal of 5 bases from V and 7 bases from J, the junction contained 10 bases not matched to a gene. This CDR3 has 15 amino acids. Germline CDR1 reads MDHEN; CDR2 reads SYDVKM. The DNA for the CDR3 is TGTGCCAGCAGTCCGAATCCGGGACAGGGGGGAGAGCAGTACTTC. This translates into CASSPNPGQGGEQYF.

In its sample, this clone was seen once. This rearrangement joins TRBV30 to TRBJ1-1; D remains unclear. Trimming took 4 bases from V and 1 from J, leaving 16 bases between them. The germline V gene has CDR1 GTSNPN and CDR2 SVGIG (reference sequence). The CDR3 is made up of 15 amino acids. The CDR3 spells CAWKSDEQTNTEAFF. Written as DNA, the CDR3 is TGTGCCTGGAAATCTGATGAACAGACGAACACTGAAGCTTTCTTT.

The rearrangement joins TRBV5-1 to TRBJ2-6; D remains unclear. Germline loops: CDR1 SGHRS, CDR2 YFSETQ. The CDR3 has 17 amino acids. V dropped 4 bases and J dropped 1 base, with 15 bases sitting between them. As DNA, the CDR3 is TGCGCCAGCAGCAGAGACTCGTACCGGTCTGGGGCCAACGTCCTGACTTTC. It codes for CASSRDSYRSGANVLTF. Variable domain in full (rest from reference TRBV5-1 and TRBJ2-6): KAGVTQTPRYLIKTRGQQVTLSCSPISGHRSVSWYQQTPGQGLQFLFEYFSETQRNKGNFPGRFSGRQFSNSRSEMNVSTLELGDSALYLCASSRDSYRSGANVLTFGAGSRLTVL.

As to this clone: Sequence at one end of the junction differs from germline and may be a read error. The CDR3 loop is CSSSRRNTEAFF. The CDR3 region has the DNA TGTTCCAGCAGCCGGAGAAACACTGAAGCTTTCTTT. The chain links TRBV7-9 to TRBJ1-1; D gene ambiguous. The CDR3 loop spans 12 amino acids. Germline assignment: CDR1 SEHNR and CDR2 FQNEAQ (reference sequence).

This clone has only a few counts. The genes are TRBV5-6 and TRBJ2-7; D is uncertain. This CDR3 is 15 amino acids long. Germline assignment: CDR1 SGHDT and CDR2 YYEEEE. Trimming left V 2 bases short and J 4 bases short, with 16 bases between. The CDR3 nucleotides are TGTGCCAGCAGCTTCCGGTTTTCCCCTGTATACGAGCAGTACTTC. This sequence encodes CASSFRFSPVYEQYF.

This clone was recorded once. V and J are TRBV6-1 and TRBJ2-3; D might be TRBD1 (5 bases). Per the germline V gene, CDR1 is MNHNS and CDR2 is SASEGT. The V and J ends lost 4 bases and 1 base respectively, with 15 bases between them. The CDR3 has 16 residues. CDR3 sequence: CASSGKGFLGTDTQYF. CDR3 bases: TGTGCCAGCAGTGGGAAGGGGTTTTTGGGCACAGATACGCAGTATTTT.

The chain joins TRBV27 to TRBJ2-5; 7 bases fit TRBD2. Looked up from germline, CDR1 is MNHEY and CDR2 is SMNVEV (reference sequence). V dropped 6 bases and J dropped 4; count of bases not matched to a gene: 14. The CDR3 covers 16 residues. CDR3 nucleotide sequence: TGTGCCAGCAGCCCGACGTGGGCGGGAGACCCAGAGACCCAGTACTTC. Translated: CASSPTWAGDPETQYF.

The CDR3 protein is CASSPAGTPSPNEQFF. The CDR3, as DNA: TGTGCCAGCAGCCCGGCCGGGACACCTTCCCCCAATGAGCAGTTCTTC. V and J are TRBV7-9 and TRBJ2-1, with TRBD1 as a possible D gene (6 bases). The CDR3 has 16 amino acids. In germline, CDR1 is SEHNR, CDR2 FQNEAQ (reference sequence). V lost 5 bases, J lost 6 bases, and 20 bases lay in between.

The rearrangement joins TRBV7-3 to TRBJ1-6, with D possibly TRBD1 on 5 matching bases. CDR1 and CDR2 (germline): SGHTA, FQGTGA. This CDR3 is 18 amino acids long. V was pared by 5 bases and J by 7 bases, with 24 bases between. The CDR3 nucleotides are TGTGCCAGCAGCATATACCCGCCAGGGTCCGGGCGGAATTCACCCCTCCACTTT. Amino acids: CASSIYPPGSGRNSPLHF.

The chain is built from TRBV5-5 and TRBJ2-2, with a possible D match to TRBD1 (6 bases). V lost 3 bases and J 3 bases, leaving 9 bases between the germline ends. CDR1 is SGHKS and CDR2 is YYEKEE in the germline V gene (reference sequence). CDR3 length: 14 amino acids. CDR3 coding DNA: TGTGCCAGCAGCTGGACAGTTGACACCGGGGAGCTGTTTTTT. Translation: CASSWTVDTGELFF.

CDR3 amino acids: CAIRGQETRYEQYF. The CDR3 nucleotides read TGTGCCATCAGGGGACAGGAGACGAGGTACGAGCAGTACTTC. This rearrangement joins TRBV10-3 to TRBJ2-7, with 8 bases fitting TRBD1. Germline trimming cut 6 bases from V and 4 bases from J; bases unmatched to any gene: 8. The germline gives CDR1 ENHRY, CDR2 SYGVKD. The CDR3 has 14 residues.

This clone was observed once. The chain recombines TRBV5-6 with TRBJ1-5; 7 bases map to TRBD1. V was clipped by 4 bases and J by 7 bases; unmatched bases: 8. The CDR3 is 14 residues long. Germline CDR1 SGHDT, CDR2 YYEEEE. CDR3 nucleotides: TGTGCCAGCAGCACAACCAGGGGGTCCCAGCCCCAGCATTTT. It encodes CASSTTRGSQPQHF.

The rearrangement joins TRBV7-9 to TRBJ1-1; 12 positions match TRBD1. The CDR3 runs to 16 residues. Looked up from germline, CDR1 is SEHNR and CDR2 is FQNEAQ (reference sequence). V lost 8 bases, J lost 2 bases, and 9 bases stayed unmatched. CDR3 sequence (DNA): TGTGCCAGCGACAAAGGGACAGGGGGCTTTAACACTGAAGCTTTCTTT. Its protein product is CASDKGTGGFNTEAFF.

This clone has a handful of counts. The chain couples TRBV6-5 to TRBJ2-3; 7 bases agree with TRBD2. The germline CDR1 and CDR2 sequences are MNHEY and SVGAGI. There are 15 residues in the CDR3. V was clipped by 2 bases and J by 5 bases; unmatched bases: 7. CDR3 nucleotides: TGTGCCAGCAGTTACGCGGCGGGAGTTCAAGATACGCAGTATTTT. Protein: CASSYAAGVQDTQYF.

This clone was detected only once. This chain links TRBV6-6 with TRBJ1-5; TRBD1 matches at 8 bases. CDR3 length equals 14 residues. In germline, CDR1 is MNHNY, CDR2 SVGAGI (reference sequence). V was clipped by 8 bases and J by 4 bases; unmatched bases: 7. The CDR3 sequence: CASLGDRGNQPQHF. CDR3 nucleotides: TGTGCCAGCTTAGGAGACAGGGGTAATCAGCCCCAGCATTTT.

The CDR3: CASSVAPAALSYNEQFF. For the CDR3, the DNA is TGTGCCAGCAGCGTAGCGCCAGCGGCCCTTTCCTACAATGAGCAGTTCTTC. The chain carries TRBV9 and TRBJ2-1, with a tentative D call TRBD2 (5 bases). V lost 0 bases to trimming and J lost 1 base, with 14 bases between them. The germline V gene has CDR1 SGDLS and CDR2 YYNGEE. This CDR3 is 17 amino acids long.

V gene TRBV5-4 combines with J gene TRBJ1-2; TRBD1 agrees at 7 bases. V dropped 4 bases and J dropped 1; count of bases not matched to a gene: 7. CDR3 length: 15 amino acids. CDR1 and CDR2 (germline): SGHNT, YYREEE (reference sequence). The CDR3 is CASSPAAGGNYGYTF. As DNA, the CDR3 is TGTGCCAGCAGCCCCGCCGCAGGGGGTAACTATGGCTACACCTTC.

Note on this clone: The junction departs from germline at one end; a sequencing error may be responsible. Other nucleotide sequences in the sample specify the same CDR3. The chain uses TRBV15 and TRBJ1-5; D is unresolved. CDR3 length: 13 residues. CDR1 LNHNV and CDR2 YYDKDF come from the germline V gene (reference sequence). The CDR3 DNA sequence: TGCGCCACCAGCAGAGATCATAGTCAGCCCCAGCATTTT. Amino acids: CATSRDHSQPQHF. Variable domain in full (rest from reference TRBV15 and TRBJ1-5): DAMVIQNPRYQVTQFGKPVTLSCSQTLNHNVMYWYQQKSSQAPKLLFHYYDKDFNNEADTPDNFQSRRPNTSFCFLDIRSPGLGDTAMYLCATSRDHSQPQHFGDGTRLSIL.

The rearrangement uses TRBV5-6 and TRBJ2-7; 7 bases map to TRBD2. Looked up from germline, CDR1 is SGHDT and CDR2 is YYEEEE. This CDR3 is built from 15 residues. With 3 bases clipped from V and 0 bases from J, the junction kept 6 bases outside the gene matches. The CDR3 sequence is CASSWGGESSYEQYF. CDR3 nucleotide sequence: TGTGCCAGCAGCTGGGGGGGGGAGTCCTCCTACGAGCAGTACTTC.

The CDR3 loop is CASEGPSSYNSPLHF. CDR3 bases: TGTGCCAGCGAGGGCCCTAGCTCCTATAATTCACCCCTCCACTTT. The chain links TRBV2 to TRBJ1-6; the D is unclear. V shed 8 bases and J shed 0 bases, with 11 bases lying between them. The V gene's germline CDR1 is SNHLY and CDR2 FYNNEI. This CDR3 is built from 15 residues.

V is TRBV4-1 and J is TRBJ2-1; D not certain. This CDR3 spans 12 amino acids. V lost 4 bases and J lost 8, with 9 bases in between. Germline V CDR1 and CDR2: MGHRA, YSYEKL. The CDR3 here is CASSRAMDEQFF. CDR3 in DNA: TGCGCCAGCAGCCGGGCAATGGATGAGCAGTTCTTC.

This chain uses TRBV28 with TRBJ2-2, with 7 nucleotides matching TRBD1. J gave up 0 bases and V 5 bases, and 3 bases lay outside the gene matches. Per germline, CDR1 MDHEN and CDR2 SYDVKM. This CDR3 is 15 amino acids long. The CDR3 reads CASSTQGTNTGELFF. In DNA, the CDR3 is TGTGCCAGCAGTACACAGGGGACGAACACCGGGGAGCTGTTTTTT.

The chain is built from TRBV29-1 and TRBJ1-4; a possible D gene is TRBD1 (5 bases). Trimming cost V 4 bases and J 3 bases, with 6 bases left between them. The CDR3 length is 12 residues. Germline CDR1 is SQVTM and CDR2 is ANQGSEA. The CDR3 nucleotides read TGCAGCGTTGCAGGGTCTAATGAAAAACTGTTTTTT. It yields the protein CSVAGSNEKLFF.

This clone has just a few counts. The chain joins TRBV6-5 to TRBJ1-1, with 8 bases matching TRBD1. Germline values: CDR1 MNHEY, CDR2 SVGAGI. Germline trimming cut 2 bases from V and 5 bases from J; bases unmatched to any gene: 7. The CDR3 consists of 15 residues. The chain's CDR3 is CASSYQQGATTEAFF. The CDR3 bases are TGTGCCAGCAGTTACCAGCAGGGGGCTACGACTGAAGCTTTCTTT.

The V and J genes are TRBV10-3 and TRBJ1-2; 7 nucleotides agree with TRBD1. The CDR3 extends over 13 amino acids. CDR1 and CDR2 (germline): ENHRY, SYGVKD. Unmatched junction bases numbered 4, after V lost 2 bases and J lost 7 bases. CDR3: CAISEQGDCGYTF. Here the CDR3 DNA reads TGTGCCATCAGTGAGCAGGGGGACTGTGGCTACACCTTC.